Sequencing of this TCR beta chain was carried out in a study of T cells in lung cancer brain metastases. Whole-study results and caveats: Compared with paired primaries, brain metastases showed fewer unique productive clones (around 1,500 versus 4,400).

Resection was for synchronous oligometastatic disease or a late solitary brain metastasis recurrence. This clone was seen a few times. Its antigen is not identified. Between roughly 2 and 5 ug genomic DNA went in, equal for pairs. Measured with immunoSEQ multiplex PCR; TCRdb has only the in-frame clones, and not every one. The table has a few thousand clones, 70% to 90% seen once. The receptor was isolated from a woman aged 50 to 60 with non-small cell lung cancer. The specimen sequenced was tumor tissue from the primary lung tumor.

The CDR3, as DNA: TGTGCCAGCAGTGAAGTCTCGCGTCCTGATACGCAGTATTTT. This encodes CASSEVSRPDTQYF. V usage is TRBV6-1 and J usage is TRBJ2-3; no clear D. The CDR3 contains 14 residues. V lost 1 base and J 6 bases, leaving 11 bases between the germline ends. Germline-derived CDR1 and CDR2 are MNHNS and SASEGT.